This T cell receptor (beta chain) was found in a study of shared clonotypes between healthy human individuals. Notes on the study in general: Incomplete sequencing of sorted subsets was indicated by rarefaction despite large depth.

Sequenced by immunoSEQ multiplex PCR; TCRdb stores in-frame clones only, minus some. The sample has fewer than 1.6 million clones; around 98.5% are singletons. Notes on this clone: What it binds is not known.

V lost 1 base, J lost 4 bases, and 6 bases stayed unmatched. The CDR3 length is 16 residues. Per the germline V gene, CDR1 is SGHNT and CDR2 is YYREEE (reference sequence). Sequenced: naive CD4+ T cells sorted from blood. Sample subset: CD45RA+ positively selected. The source is a man aged 25 to 45 in good health. This chain connects TRBV5-4 to TRBJ2-2, with TRBD1 matching 8 bases. The CDR3 is CASSLTQGASTGELFF. CDR3 DNA: TGTGCCAGCAGCTTGACCCAGGGGGCTTCCACCGGGGAGCTGTTTTTT.